This T cell receptor beta chain was sequenced during a study of blood T cells in healthy people across ages. V was pared by 6 bases and J by 5 bases, with 18 bases between. CDR1 DFQATT and CDR2 SNEGSKA come from the germline V gene (reference sequence). The CDR3 runs to 14 residues. Study findings and constraints: Across the age range, TCR beta diversity per million T cells fell in a roughly linear way.

Together with a sample-barcoded 5' primer, a J-beta primer mix was included in a second PCR lasting about 6 to 11 cycles. TCRdb re-derived calls from the 5' RACE reads in MiXCR, one entry per CDR3 protein. Of around 500,000 distinct CDR3 sequences in the sample, over 25% are singletons; the top ten hold approximately 4%. A word on this clonotype: No antigen is known for it.

This same sample was also taken into another study, of T cells of mothers and their children. This second study says: Donation involved three healthy Caucasian mothers and the six children that they had. Each child contributed roughly 3.2 million TCR beta CDR3 reads, while each mother contributed over 8 million. Detection yielded no persistent microchimeric T cell clones.

The sequence was obtained from a boy aged 2-9 years in good health. Specimen: blood. V gene TRBV20-1 combines with J gene TRBJ2-3; tentatively, D is TRBD2 (6 bases). The CDR3 region is CSAGREEEIDTQYF. The CDR3 coding sequence is TGCAGTGCAGGCAGGGAGGAGGAGATAGATACGCAGTATTTT.